The text below deals with one T cell receptor (beta chain). The data were taken from a study of CD8 T cells in Susac syndrome. This CDR3 is 13 amino acids long. V lost 3 bases and J 7 bases, leaving 13 bases between the germline ends. The patients who served as multiple sclerosis controls were treatment-naive and had stable or active relapsing-remitting disease that fulfilled the revised McDonald criteria. TEMRA cells underwent FACS enrichment and CD8+ and CD4+ T cells underwent negative isolation. The authors reverse transcribed about 0.5 to 1 ug RNA with random hexamers. One entry per CDR3 protein results from TCRdb running MiXCR on the immunoSEQ multiplex PCR reads. The repertoire holds a few hundred thousand distinct CDR3 sequences, with about 88% as singletons.

The chain recombines TRBV12-3 or TRBV12-4 with TRBJ2-7; D is unresolved. Sequences were obtained from CD8+ T cells from PBMCs. The sequence derives from a human donor with multiple sclerosis. The CDR3 protein is CASSFGPTGEQYF. The CDR3 DNA is TGTGCCAGCAGTTTTGGACCGACGGGTGAGCAGTACTTC.